This T cell receptor beta chain was recorded in a study of CXCR3-negative and CXCR3-positive naive CD8 T cells. This CDR3 is 13 amino acids long. Germline assignment: CDR1 SQVTM and CDR2 ANQGSEA. Carrying UMI labels, the TRB cDNA libraries were prepared through 5' RACE. TCRdb derives one entry per CDR3 protein from the 5' RACE reads, leaving out DNA. The sample table sets out fewer than 140,000 distinct CDR3 sequences. Broader study findings: A higher hydrophobicity marked the TRB CDR3s of CXCR3-positive naive cells versus CXCR3-negative naive cells.

About this clonotype itself: What it binds is not known.

Sample: naive CXCR3+ CD8+ T cells from blood. Stated subset: CD45RO-CCR7+CD27+CD95- naive CD8+ T cells expressing CXCR3 (TNR3+). This receptor was taken from a human donor in good health. Some clones in this sample may be carry-over from other donors' samples. The V and J genes are TRBV29-1 and TRBJ2-3; TCRdb picks TRBD1, but there is no DNA to check that call. The chain's CDR3 is CSVADRAGDTQYF.